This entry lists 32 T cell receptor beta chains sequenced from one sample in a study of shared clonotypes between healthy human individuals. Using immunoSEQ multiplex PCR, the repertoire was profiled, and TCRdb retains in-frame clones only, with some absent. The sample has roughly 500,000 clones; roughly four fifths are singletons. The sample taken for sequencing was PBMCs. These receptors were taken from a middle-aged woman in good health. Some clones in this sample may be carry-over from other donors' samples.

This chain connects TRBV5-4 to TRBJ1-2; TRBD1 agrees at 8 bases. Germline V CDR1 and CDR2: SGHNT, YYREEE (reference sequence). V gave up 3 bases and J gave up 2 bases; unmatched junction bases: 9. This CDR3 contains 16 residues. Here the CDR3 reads CASSWPGQGQNYGYTF. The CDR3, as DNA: TGTGCCAGCAGCTGGCCCGGACAGGGACAAAACTATGGCTACACCTTC.

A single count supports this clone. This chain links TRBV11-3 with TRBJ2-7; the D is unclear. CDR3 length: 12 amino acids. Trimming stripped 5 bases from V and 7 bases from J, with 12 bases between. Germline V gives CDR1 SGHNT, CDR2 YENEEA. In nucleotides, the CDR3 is TGTGCCAGCAGCGGGATGGATGGGGAGCAGTACTTC. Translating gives CASSGMDGEQYF.

The CDR3 nucleotides are TGCGCCAGCAGCTTGGGAGCGGGAGATTACAATGAGCAGTTCTTC. It translates to CASSLGAGDYNEQFF. The chain employs TRBV5-1 and TRBJ2-1, with 8 positions matching TRBD2. Trimming at V came to 0 bases and at J to 4 bases, leaving 3 bases not matched to a gene. Per germline, CDR1 SGHRS and CDR2 YFSETQ. This CDR3 comprises 15 residues.

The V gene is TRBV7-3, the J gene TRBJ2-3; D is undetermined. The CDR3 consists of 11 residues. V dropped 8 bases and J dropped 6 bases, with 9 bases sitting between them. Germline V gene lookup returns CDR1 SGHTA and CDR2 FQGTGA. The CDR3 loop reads CASGFSDTQYF. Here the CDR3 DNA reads TGTGCCAGCGGATTCTCGGATACGCAGTATTTT.

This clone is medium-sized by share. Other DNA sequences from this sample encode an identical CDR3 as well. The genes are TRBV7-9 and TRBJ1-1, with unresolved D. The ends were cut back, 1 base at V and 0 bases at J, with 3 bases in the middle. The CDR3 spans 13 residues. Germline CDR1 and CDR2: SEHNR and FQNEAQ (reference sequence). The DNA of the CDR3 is TGTGCCAGCAGCTTAGACATGAACACTGAAGCTTTCTTT. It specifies CASSLDMNTEAFF.

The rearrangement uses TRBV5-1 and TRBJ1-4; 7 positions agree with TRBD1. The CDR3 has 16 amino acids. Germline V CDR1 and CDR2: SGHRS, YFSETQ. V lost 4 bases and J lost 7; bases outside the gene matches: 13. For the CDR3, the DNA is TGCGCCAGCAGCAACCTTGGAAGACAGGGTTTTGAAAAACTGTTTTTT. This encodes CASSNLGRQGFEKLFF.

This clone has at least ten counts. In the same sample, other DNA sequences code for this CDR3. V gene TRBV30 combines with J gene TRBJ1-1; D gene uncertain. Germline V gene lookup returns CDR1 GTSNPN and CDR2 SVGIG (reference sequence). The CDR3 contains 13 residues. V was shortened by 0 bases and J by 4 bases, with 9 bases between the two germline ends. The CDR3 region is CAWSVSFGTEAFF. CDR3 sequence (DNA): TGTGCCTGGAGTGTGAGTTTTGGCACTGAAGCTTTCTTT.

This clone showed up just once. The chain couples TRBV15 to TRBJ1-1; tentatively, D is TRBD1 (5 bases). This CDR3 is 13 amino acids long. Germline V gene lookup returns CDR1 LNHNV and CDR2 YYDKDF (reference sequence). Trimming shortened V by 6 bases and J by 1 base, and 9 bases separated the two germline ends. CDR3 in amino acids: CATSTGRNTEAFF. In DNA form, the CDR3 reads TGTGCCACCAGTACGGGACGGAACACTGAAGCTTTCTTT.

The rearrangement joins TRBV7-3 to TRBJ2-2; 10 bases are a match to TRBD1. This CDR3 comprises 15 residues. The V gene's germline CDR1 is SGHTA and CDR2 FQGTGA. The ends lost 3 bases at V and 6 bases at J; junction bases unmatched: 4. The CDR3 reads CASSFGGTGAGELFF. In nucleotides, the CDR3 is TGTGCCAGCAGCTTCGGAGGGACAGGGGCCGGGGAGCTGTTTTTT.

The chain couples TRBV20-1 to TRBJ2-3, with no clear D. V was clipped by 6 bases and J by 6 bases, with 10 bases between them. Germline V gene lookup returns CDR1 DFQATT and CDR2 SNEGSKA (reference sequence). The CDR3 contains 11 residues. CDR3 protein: CSALHSDTQYF. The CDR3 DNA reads TGCAGTGCCCTACACTCGGATACGCAGTATTTT.

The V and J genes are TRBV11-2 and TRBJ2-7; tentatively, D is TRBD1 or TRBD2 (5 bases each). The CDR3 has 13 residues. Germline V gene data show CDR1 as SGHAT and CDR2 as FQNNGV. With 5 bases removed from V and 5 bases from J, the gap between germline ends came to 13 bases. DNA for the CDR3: TGTGCCAGCAGCCCCGGGGCACGGGACGAGCAGTACTTC. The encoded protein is CASSPGARDEQYF.

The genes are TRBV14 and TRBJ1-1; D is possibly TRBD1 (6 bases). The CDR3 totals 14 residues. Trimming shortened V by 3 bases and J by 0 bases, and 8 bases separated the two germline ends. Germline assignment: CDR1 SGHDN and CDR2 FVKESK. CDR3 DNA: TGTGCCAGCAGCCAGGACAGCCTGAACACTGAAGCTTTCTTT. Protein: CASSQDSLNTEAFF.

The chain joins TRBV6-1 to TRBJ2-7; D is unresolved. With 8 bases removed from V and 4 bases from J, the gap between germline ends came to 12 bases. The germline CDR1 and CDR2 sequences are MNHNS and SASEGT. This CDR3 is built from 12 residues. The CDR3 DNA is TGTGCCAGCGGGTACAGTGGGTACGAGCAGTACTTC. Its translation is CASGYSGYEQYF.

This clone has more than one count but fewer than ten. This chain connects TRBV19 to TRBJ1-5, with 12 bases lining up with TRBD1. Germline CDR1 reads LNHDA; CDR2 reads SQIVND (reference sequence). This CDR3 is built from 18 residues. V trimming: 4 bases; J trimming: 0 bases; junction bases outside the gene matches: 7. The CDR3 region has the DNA TGTGCCAGTAGTACACCGGGACAGGGGGCGAATAGCAATCAGCCCCAGCATTTT. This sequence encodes CASSTPGQGANSNQPQHF.

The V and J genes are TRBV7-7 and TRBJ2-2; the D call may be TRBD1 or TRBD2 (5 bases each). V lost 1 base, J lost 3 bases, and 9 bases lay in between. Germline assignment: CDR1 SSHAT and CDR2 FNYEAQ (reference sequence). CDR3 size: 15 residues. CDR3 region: CASSLEGPDTGELFF. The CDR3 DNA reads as TGTGCCAGCAGCTTAGAGGGACCCGACACCGGGGAGCTGTTTTTT.

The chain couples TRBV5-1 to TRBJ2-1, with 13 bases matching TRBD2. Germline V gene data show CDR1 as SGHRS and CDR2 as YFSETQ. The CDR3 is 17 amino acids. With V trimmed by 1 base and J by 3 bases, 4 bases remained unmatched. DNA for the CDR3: TGCGCCAGCAGCTTGCCCCGGACTAGCGGGAGCTACAATGAGCAGTTCTTC. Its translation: CASSLPRTSGSYNEQFF.

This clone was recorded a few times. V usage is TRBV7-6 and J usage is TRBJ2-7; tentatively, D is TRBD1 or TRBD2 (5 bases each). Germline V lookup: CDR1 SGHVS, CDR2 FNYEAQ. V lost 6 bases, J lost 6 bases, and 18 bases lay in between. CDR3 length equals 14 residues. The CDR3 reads CASSDASGTLEQYF. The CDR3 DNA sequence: TGTGCCAGCAGTGATGCCTCCGGGACCCTCGAGCAGTACTTC.

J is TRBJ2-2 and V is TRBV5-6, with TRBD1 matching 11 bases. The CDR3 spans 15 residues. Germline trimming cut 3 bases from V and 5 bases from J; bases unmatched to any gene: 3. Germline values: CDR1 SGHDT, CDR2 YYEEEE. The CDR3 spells CASSYGTGGTGELFF. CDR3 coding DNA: TGTGCCAGCAGCTATGGGACAGGGGGGACCGGGGAGCTGTTTTTT.

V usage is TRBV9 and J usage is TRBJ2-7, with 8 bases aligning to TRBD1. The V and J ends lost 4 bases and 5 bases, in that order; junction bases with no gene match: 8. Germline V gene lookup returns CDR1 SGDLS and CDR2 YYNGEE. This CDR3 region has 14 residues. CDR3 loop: CASSPRTGTHEQYF. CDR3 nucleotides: TGTGCCAGCAGCCCCCGGACAGGGACACACGAGCAGTACTTC.

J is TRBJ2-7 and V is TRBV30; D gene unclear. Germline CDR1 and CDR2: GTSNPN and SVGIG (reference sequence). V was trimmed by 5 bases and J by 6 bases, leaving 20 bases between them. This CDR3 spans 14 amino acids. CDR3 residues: CAWGGPMGIREQYF. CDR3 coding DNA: TGTGCCTGGGGTGGACCAATGGGGATCCGCGAGCAGTACTTC.

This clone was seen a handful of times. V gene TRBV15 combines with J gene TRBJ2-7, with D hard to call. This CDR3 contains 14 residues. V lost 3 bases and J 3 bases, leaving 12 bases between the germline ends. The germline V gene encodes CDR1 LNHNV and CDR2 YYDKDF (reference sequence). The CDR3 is CATSRSLGLYEQYF. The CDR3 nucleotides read TGTGCCACCAGCAGGAGTCTAGGTCTCTACGAGCAGTACTTC.

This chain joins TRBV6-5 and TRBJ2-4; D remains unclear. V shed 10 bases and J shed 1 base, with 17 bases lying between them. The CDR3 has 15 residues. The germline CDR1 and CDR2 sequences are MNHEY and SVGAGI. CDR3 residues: CATQRTPAAKNIQYF. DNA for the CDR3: TGTGCCACCCAGAGGACCCCTGCCGCCAAAAACATTCAGTACTTC.

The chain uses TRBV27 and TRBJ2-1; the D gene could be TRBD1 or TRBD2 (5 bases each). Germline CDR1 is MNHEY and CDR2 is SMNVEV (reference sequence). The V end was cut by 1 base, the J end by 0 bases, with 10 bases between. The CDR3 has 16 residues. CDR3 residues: CASSLLGDVSYNEQFF. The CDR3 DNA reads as TGTGCCAGCAGTTTATTGGGGGACGTCTCCTACAATGAGCAGTTCTTC.

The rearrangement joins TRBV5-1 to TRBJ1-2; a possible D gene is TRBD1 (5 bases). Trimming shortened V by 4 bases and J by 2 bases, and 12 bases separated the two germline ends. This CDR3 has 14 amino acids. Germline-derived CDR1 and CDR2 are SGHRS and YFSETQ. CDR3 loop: CASSPGRGNYGYTF. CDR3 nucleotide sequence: TGCGCCAGCAGCCCGGGACGGGGAAACTATGGCTACACCTTC.

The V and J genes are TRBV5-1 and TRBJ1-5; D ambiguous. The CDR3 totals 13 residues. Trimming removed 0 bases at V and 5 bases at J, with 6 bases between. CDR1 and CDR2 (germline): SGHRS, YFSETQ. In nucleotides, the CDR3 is TGCGCCAGCAGCTTGGACCAGGATCAGCCCCAGCATTTT. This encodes CASSLDQDQPQHF.

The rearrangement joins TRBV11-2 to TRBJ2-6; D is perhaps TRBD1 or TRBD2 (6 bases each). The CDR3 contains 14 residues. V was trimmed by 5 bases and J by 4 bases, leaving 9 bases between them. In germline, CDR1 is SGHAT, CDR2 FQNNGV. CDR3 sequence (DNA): TGTGCCAGCAGCGCGGGACACGGGGCCAACGTCCTGACTTTC. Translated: CASSAGHGANVLTF.

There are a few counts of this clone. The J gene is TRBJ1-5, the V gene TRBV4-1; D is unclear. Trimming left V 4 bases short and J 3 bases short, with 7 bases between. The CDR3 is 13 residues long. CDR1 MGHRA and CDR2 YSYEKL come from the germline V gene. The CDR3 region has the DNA TGCGCCAGCAGCCCAACACACAATCAGCCCCAGCATTTT. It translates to CASSPTHNQPQHF.

The chain's CDR3 is CASSDRVGETQYF. The CDR3, as DNA: TGTGCCAGCAGTGACAGGGTTGGAGAGACCCAGTACTTC. V gene TRBV6-6 combines with J gene TRBJ2-5; 7 bases match TRBD1. The CDR3 length is 13 residues. Per germline, CDR1 MNHNY and CDR2 SVGAGI (reference sequence). V lost 5 bases to trimming and J lost 4 bases; unmatched junction nucleotides: 4.

The CDR3 DNA follows: TGTGCCAGCACTTGGACTAGCGGGGCCCAAGAGACCCAGTACTTC. Protein: CASTWTSGAQETQYF. The chain has TRBV2 and TRBJ2-5; 12 nucleotides match TRBD2. With 7 bases clipped from V and 1 base from J, the junction kept 4 bases outside the gene matches. This CDR3 is 15 amino acids long. Germline CDR1 SNHLY, CDR2 FYNNEI.

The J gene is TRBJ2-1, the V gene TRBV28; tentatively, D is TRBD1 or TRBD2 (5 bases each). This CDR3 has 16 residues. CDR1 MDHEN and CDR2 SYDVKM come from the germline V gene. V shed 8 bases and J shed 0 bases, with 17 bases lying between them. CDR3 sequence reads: CASRTKRGSSYNEQFF. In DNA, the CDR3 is TGTGCCAGCCGGACCAAGAGGGGCAGCTCCTACAATGAGCAGTTCTTC.

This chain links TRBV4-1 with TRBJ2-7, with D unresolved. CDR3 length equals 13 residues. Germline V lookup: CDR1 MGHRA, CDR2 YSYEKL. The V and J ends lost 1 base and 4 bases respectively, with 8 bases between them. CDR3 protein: CASSQGARYEQYF. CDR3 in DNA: TGCGCCAGCAGCCAAGGAGCTCGGTACGAGCAGTACTTC.

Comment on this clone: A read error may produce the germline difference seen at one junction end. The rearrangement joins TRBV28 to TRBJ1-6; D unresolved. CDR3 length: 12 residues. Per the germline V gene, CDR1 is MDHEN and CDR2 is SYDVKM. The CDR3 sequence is CASRLYNSPLHF. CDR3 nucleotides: TGTGCCAGCAGGTTATATAATTCACCCCTCCACTTT. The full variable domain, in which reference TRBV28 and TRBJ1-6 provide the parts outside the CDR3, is DVKVTQSSRYLVKRTGEKVFLECVQDMDHENMFWYRQDPGLGLRLIYFSYDVKMKEKGDIPEGYSVSREKKERFSLILESASTNQTSMYLCASRLYNSPLHFGNGTRLTVT.